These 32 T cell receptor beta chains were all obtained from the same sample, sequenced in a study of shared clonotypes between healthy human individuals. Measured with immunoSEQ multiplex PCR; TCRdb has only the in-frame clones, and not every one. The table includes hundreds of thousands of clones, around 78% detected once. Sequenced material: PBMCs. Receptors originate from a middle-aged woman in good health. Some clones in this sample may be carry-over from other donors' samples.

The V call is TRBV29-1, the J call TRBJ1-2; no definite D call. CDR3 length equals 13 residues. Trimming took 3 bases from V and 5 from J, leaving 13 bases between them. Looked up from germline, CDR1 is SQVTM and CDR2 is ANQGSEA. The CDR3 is CSVDGPPPYGYTF. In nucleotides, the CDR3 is TGCAGCGTTGATGGACCGCCGCCTTATGGCTACACCTTC.

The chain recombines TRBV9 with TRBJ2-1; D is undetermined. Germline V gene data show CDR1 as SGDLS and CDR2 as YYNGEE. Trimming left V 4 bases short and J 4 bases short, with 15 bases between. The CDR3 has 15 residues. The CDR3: CASSPWSPEYNEQFF. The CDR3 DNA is TGTGCCAGCAGCCCCTGGAGCCCTGAGTACAATGAGCAGTTCTTC.

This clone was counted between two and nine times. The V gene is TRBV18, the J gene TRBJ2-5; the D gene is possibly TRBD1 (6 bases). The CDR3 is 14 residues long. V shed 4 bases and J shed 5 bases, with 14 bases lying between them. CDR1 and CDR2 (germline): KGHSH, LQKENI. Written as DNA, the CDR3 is TGTGCCAGCTCACGAGGACAGTCGGGGGAGACCCAGTACTTC. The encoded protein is CASSRGQSGETQYF.

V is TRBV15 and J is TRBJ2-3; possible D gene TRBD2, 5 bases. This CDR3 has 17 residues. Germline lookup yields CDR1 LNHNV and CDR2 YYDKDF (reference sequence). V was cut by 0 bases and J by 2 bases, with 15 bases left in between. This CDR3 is CATSRDLIALNTDTQYF. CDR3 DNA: TGTGCCACCAGCAGAGATCTGATAGCGTTAAACACAGATACGCAGTATTTT.

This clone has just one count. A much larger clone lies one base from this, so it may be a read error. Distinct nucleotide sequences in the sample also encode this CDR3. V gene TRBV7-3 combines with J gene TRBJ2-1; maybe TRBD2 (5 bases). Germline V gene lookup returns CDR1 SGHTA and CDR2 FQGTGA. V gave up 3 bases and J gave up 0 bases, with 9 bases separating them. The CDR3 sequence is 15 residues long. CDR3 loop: CASSFSGSSYNEQFF. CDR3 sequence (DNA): TGTGCCAGCAGCTTTTCGGGGAGCTCCTACAATGAGCAGTTCTTC.

CDR3 protein: CASSSGTRDTQYF. The DNA for the CDR3 is TGTGCCAGCAGCTCCGGCACTCGGGATACGCAGTATTTT. The gene calls are TRBV5-4 and TRBJ2-3, with D unresolved. The germline gives CDR1 SGHNT, CDR2 YYREEE (reference sequence). This CDR3 has 13 amino acids. V lost 3 bases and J 6 bases, leaving 11 bases between the germline ends.

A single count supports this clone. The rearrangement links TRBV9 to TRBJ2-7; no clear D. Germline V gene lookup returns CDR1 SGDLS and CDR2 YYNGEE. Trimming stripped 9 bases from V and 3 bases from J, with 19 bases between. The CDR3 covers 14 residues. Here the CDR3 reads CATTKTRPFYEQYF. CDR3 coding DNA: TGTGCCACCACGAAGACGAGGCCTTTCTACGAGCAGTACTTC.

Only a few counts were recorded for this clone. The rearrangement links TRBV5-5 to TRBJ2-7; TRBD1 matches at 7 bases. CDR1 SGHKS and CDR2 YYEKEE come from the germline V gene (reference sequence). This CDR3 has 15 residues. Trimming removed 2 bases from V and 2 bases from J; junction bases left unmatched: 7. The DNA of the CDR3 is TGTGCCAGCAGCTTCAGGGTGCAGGGGGCCTACGAGCAGTACTTC. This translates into CASSFRVQGAYEQYF.

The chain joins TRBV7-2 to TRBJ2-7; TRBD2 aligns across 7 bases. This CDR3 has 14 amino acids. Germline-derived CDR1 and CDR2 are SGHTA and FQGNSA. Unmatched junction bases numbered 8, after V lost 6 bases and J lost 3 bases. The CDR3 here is CASRGGGSDYEQYF. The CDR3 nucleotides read TGTGCCAGCAGGGGGGGAGGGAGCGACTACGAGCAGTACTTC.

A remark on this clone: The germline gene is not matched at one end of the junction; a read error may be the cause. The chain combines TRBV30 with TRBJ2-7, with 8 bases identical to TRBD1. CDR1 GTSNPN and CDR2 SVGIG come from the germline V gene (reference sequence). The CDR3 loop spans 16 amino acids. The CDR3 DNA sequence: TGTGCCTGGAGTGTTTGCCGGGACAGGAGCTCCCACGAGCAGTACTTC. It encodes CAWSVCRDRSSHEQYF.

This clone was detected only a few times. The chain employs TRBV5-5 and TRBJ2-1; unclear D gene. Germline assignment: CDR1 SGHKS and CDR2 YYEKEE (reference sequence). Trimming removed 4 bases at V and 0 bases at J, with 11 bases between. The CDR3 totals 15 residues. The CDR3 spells CASSASVSSYNEQFF. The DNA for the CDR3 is TGTGCCAGCAGCGCCAGCGTCAGCTCCTACAATGAGCAGTTCTTC.

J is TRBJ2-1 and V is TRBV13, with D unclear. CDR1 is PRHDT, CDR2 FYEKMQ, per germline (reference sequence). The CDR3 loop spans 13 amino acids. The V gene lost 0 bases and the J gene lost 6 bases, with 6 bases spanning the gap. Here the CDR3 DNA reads TGTGCCAGCAGCTTAGGGCGTACCAATGAGCAGTTCTTC. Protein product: CASSLGRTNEQFF.

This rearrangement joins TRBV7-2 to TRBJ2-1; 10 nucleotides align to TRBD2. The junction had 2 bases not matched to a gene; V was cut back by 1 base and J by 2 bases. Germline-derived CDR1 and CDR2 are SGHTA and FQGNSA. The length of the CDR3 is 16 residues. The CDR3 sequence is CASSLVGTSAYNEQFF. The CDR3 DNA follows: TGTGCCAGCAGCTTAGTTGGGACTAGCGCCTACAATGAGCAGTTCTTC.

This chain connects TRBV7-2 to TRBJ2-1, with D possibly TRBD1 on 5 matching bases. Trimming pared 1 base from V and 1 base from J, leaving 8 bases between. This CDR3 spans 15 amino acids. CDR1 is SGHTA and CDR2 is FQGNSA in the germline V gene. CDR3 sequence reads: CASSLGGWSYNEQFF. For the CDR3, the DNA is TGTGCCAGCAGCTTAGGGGGCTGGTCCTACAATGAGCAGTTCTTC.

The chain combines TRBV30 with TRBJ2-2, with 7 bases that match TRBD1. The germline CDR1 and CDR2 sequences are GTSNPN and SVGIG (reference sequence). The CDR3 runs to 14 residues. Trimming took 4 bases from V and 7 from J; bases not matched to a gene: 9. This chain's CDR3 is CAWKGRGQDGELFF. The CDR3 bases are TGTGCCTGGAAGGGTAGGGGGCAGGACGGGGAGCTGTTTTTT.

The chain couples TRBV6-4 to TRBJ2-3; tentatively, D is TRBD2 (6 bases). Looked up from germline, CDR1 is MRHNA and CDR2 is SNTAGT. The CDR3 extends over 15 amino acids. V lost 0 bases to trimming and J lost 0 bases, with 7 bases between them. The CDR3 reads CASSDSGGSTDTQYF. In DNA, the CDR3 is TGTGCCAGCAGTGACTCGGGGGGAAGCACAGATACGCAGTATTTT.

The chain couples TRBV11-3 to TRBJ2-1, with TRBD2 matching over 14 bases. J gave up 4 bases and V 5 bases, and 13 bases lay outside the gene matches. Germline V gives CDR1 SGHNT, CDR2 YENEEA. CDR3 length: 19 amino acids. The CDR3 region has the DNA TGTGCCAGCAGCCAGGGGACGGGAAGGACTAGCGGGAGGTACAATGAGCAGTTCTTC. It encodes CASSQGTGRTSGRYNEQFF.

The CDR3, as DNA: TGTGCCAGCAGTCCCCGGGCCGGGACAGGGAACCAAGAGACCCAGTACTTC. The encoded protein is CASSPRAGTGNQETQYF. V and J are TRBV27 and TRBJ2-5; 9 bases are shared with TRBD1. CDR1 is MNHEY and CDR2 is SMNVEV in the germline V gene (reference sequence). There are 17 residues in the CDR3. Trimming took 5 bases from V and 0 from J; bases not matched to a gene: 10.

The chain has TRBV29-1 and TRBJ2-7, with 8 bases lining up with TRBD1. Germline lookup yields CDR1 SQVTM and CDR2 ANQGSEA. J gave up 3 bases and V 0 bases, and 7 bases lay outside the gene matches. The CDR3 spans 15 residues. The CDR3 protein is CSVEDDGTGDYEQYF. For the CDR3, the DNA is TGCAGCGTTGAAGATGATGGGACAGGAGACTACGAGCAGTACTTC.

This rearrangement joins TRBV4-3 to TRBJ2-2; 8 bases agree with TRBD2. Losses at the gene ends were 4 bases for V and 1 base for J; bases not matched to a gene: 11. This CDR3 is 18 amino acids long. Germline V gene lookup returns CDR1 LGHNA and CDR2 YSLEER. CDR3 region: CASSPRLVGRENTGELFF. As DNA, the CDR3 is TGCGCCAGCAGCCCAAGATTGGTCGGGAGGGAGAACACCGGGGAGCTGTTTTTT.

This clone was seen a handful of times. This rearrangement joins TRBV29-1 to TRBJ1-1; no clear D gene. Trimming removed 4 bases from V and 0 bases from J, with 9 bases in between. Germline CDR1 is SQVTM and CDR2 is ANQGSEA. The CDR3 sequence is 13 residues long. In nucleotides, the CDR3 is TGCAGCGTTGTAGGAGCTTTGAACACTGAAGCTTTCTTT. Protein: CSVVGALNTEAFF.

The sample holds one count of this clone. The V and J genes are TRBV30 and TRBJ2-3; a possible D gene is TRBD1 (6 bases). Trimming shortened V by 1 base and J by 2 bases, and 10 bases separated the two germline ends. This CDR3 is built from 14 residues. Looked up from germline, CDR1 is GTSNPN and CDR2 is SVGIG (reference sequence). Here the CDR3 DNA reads TGTGCCTGGAGTGCCGGACAGAACACAGATACGCAGTATTTT. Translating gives CAWSAGQNTDTQYF.

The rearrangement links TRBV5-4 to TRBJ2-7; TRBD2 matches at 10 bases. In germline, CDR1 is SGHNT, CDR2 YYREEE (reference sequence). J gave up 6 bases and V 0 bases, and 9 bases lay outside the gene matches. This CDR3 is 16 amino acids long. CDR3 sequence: CASSLAAASGSSEQYF. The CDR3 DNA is TGTGCCAGCAGCTTGGCCGCGGCTAGCGGGAGTAGCGAGCAGTACTTC.

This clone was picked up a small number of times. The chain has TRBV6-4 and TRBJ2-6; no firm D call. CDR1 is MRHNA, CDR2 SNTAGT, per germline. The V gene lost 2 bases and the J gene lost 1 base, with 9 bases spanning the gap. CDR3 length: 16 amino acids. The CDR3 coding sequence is TGTGCCAGCAGTGACGGGAAGGGATCTGGGGCCAACGTCCTGACTTTC. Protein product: CASSDGKGSGANVLTF.

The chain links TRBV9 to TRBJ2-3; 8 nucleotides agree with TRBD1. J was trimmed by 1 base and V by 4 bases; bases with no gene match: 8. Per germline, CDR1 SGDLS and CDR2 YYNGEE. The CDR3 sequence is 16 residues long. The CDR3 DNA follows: TGTGCCAGCAGCTTACTCGCAGGGGGCCGCACAGATACGCAGTATTTT. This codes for CASSLLAGGRTDTQYF. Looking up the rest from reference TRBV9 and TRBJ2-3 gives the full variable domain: DSGVTQTPKHLITATGQRVTLRCSPRSGDLSVYWYQQSLDQGLQFLIQYYNGEERAKGNILERFSAQQFPDLHSELNLSSLELGDSALYFCASSLLAGGRTDTQYFGPGTRLTVL.

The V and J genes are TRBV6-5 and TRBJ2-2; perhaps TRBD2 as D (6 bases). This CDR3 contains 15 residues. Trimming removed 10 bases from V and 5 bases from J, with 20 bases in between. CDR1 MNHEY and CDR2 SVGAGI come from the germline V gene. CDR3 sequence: CATLKSTSRTGELFF. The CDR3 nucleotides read TGTGCCACCTTAAAGTCTACTAGCCGGACCGGGGAGCTGTTTTTT.

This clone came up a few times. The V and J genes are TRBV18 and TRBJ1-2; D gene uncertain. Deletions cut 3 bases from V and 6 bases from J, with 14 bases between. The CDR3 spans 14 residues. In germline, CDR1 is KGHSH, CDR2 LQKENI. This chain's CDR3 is CASSPTSDRDGYTF. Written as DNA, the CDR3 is TGTGCCAGCTCACCGACCTCAGACCGTGATGGCTACACCTTC. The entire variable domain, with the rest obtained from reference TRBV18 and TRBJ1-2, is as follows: NAGVMQNPRHLVRRRGQEARLRCSPMKGHSHVYWYRQLPEEGLKFMVYLQKENIIDESGMPKERFSAEFPKEGPSILRIQQVVRGDSAAYFCASSPTSDRDGYTFGSGTRLTVV.

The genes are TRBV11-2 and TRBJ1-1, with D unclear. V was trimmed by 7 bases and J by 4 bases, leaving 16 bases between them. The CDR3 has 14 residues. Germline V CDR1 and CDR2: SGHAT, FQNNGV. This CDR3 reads CASTPLGPSTEAFF. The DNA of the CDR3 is TGTGCCAGCACCCCGTTGGGCCCTAGCACTGAAGCTTTCTTT.

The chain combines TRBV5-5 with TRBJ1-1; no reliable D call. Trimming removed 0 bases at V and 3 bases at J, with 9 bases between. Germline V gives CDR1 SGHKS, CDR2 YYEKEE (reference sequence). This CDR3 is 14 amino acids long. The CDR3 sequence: CASSLAVMDTEAFF. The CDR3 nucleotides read TGTGCCAGCAGCTTGGCGGTGATGGACACTGAAGCTTTCTTT.

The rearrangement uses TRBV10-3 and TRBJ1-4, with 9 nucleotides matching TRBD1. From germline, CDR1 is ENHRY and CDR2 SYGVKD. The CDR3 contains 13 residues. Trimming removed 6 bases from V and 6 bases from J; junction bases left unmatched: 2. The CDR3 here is CAIRWDRDEKLFF. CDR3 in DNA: TGTGCCATCAGGTGGGACAGGGATGAAAAACTGTTTTTT.

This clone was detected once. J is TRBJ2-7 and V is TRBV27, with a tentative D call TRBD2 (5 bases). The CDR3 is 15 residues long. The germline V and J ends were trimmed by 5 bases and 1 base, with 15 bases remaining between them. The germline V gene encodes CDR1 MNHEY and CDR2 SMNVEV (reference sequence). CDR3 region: CASSTKFRGSYEQYF. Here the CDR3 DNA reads TGTGCCAGCAGTACGAAGTTTCGGGGTTCCTACGAGCAGTACTTC.

This chain's CDR3 is CASSLEGNYNEQFF. The CDR3 nucleotides are TGCGCCAGCAGCTTGGAGGGGAACTACAATGAGCAGTTCTTC. The chain has TRBV5-1 and TRBJ2-1; D possibly corresponds to TRBD1 (5 bases). Germline V gene data show CDR1 as SGHRS and CDR2 as YFSETQ. The length of the CDR3 is 14 residues. V was trimmed by 0 bases and J by 3 bases, leaving 7 bases between them.